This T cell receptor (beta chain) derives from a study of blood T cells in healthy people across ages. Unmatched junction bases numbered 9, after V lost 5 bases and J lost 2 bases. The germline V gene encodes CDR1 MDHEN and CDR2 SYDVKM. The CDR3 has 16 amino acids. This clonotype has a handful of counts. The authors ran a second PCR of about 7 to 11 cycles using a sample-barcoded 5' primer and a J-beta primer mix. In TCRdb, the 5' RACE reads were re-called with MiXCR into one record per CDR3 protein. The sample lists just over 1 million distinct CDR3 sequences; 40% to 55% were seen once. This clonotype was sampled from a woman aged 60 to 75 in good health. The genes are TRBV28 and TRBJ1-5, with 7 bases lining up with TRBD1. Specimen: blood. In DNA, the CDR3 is TGTGCCAGCAGTGTTCGATCGGGGACAGGCAATCAGCCCCAGCATTTT. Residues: CASSVRSGTGNQPQHF. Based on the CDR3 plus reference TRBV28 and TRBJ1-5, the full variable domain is DVKVTQSSRYLVKRTGEKVFLECVQDMDHENMFWYRQDPGLGLRLIYFSYDVKMKEKGDIPEGYSVSREKKERFSLILESASTNQTSMYLCASSVRSGTGNQPQHFGDGTRLSIL.